The sequence of this T cell receptor beta chain was determined in a study of regulatory T cells in long-lasting Graves disease. Indicated time point: newly diagnosed GD, antithyroid drugs for less than 3 months. TCR sequences were obtained from RNA taken from PBMCs. On this clonotype itself: A much larger clone is a single base away; this may be a read error.

iRepertoire HTBI primers and Arm-PCR of CDR3 regions built TCR beta libraries. TCRdb re-called the multiplex PCR reads through MiXCR, storing one row per CDR3 protein. The sample carries 400,000 to 450,000 distinct CDR3 sequences, about 15% recorded once. Germline V gene data show CDR1 as MNHEY and CDR2 as SMNVEV (reference sequence). This CDR3 has 15 residues. This sample also belongs to another study, concerning T cells in Graves' hyperthyroidism and ophthalmopathy. That study adds: Blood also contained most expanded thyroid clonotypes above 0.001.

The chain carries TRBV27 and TRBJ1-1; TRBD1 is a possible D gene (6 bases). The origin of this receptor is a woman aged 25 to 39 with Graves disease. This sample comprised peripheral blood mononuclear cells (PBMCs), obtained at new diagnosis, from a patient treated with antithyroid drugs. DNA for the CDR3: TGTGCCAGCAGCGAGTGGGGGGGCGAGAGCACTGAAGCTTCCTTT. Translated, it gives CASSEWGGESTEASF.